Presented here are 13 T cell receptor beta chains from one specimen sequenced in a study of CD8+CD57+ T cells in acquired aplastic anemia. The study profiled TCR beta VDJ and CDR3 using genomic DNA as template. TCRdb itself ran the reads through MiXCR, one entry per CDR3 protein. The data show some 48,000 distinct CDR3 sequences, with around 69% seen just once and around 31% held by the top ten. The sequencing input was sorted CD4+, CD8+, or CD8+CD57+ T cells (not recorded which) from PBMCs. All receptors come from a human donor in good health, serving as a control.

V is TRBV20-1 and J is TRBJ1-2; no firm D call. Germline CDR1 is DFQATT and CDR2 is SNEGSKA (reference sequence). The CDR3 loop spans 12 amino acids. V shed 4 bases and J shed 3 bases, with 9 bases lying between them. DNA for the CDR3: TGCAGTGCTACCCCTGACCACTATGGCTACACCTTC. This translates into CSATPDHYGYTF.

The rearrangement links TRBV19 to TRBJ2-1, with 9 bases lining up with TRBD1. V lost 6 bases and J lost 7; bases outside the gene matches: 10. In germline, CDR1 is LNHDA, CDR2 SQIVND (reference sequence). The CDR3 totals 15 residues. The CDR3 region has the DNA TGTGCCAGTAGGTTCTCGGACAGGGGTCCTAATGAGCAGTTCTTC. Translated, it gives CASRFSDRGPNEQFF.

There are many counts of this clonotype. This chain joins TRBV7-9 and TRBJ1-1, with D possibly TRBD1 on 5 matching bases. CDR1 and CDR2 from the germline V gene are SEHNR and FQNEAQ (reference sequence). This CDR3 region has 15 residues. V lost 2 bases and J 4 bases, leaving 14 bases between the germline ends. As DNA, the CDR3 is TGTGCCAGCAGCTTAACGGACACTTCCTCCACTGAAGCTTTCTTT. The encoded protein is CASSLTDTSSTEAFF.

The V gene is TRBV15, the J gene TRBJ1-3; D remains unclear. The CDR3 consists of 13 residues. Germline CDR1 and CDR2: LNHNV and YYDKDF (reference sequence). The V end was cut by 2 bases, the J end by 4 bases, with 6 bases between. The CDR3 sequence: CATSRNEGNTIYF. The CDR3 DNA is TGTGCCACCAGCAGAAATGAAGGAAACACCATATATTTT.

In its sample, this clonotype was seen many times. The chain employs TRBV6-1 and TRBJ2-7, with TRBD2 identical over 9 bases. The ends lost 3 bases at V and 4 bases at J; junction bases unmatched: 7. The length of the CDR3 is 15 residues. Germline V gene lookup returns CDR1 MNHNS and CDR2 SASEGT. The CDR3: CASSETSGVDYEQYF. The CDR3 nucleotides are TGTGCCAGCAGTGAGACTAGCGGAGTGGATTACGAGCAGTACTTC.

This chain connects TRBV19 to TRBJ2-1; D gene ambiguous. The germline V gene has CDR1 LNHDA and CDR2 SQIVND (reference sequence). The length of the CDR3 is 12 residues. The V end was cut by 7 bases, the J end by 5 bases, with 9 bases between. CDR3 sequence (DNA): TGTGCCAGTATAGGTCTAGACAATGAGCAGTTCTTC. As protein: CASIGLDNEQFF.

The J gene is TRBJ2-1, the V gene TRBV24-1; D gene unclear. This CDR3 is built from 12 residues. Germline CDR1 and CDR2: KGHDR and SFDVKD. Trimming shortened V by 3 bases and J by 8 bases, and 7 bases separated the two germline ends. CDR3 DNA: TGTGCCACCAGTGATCCTCTGTATGAGCAGTTCTTC. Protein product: CATSDPLYEQFF.

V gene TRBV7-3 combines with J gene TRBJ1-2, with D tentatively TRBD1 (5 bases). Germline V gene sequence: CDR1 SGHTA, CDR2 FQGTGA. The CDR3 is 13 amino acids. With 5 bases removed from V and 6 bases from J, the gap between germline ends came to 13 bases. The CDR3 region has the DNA TGTGCCAGCAGCCGGGGCGCCGAAGATGGCTACACCTTC. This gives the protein CASSRGAEDGYTF. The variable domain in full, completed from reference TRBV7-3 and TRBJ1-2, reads GAGVSQTPSNKVTEKGKYVELRCDPISGHTALYWYRQSLGQGPEFLIYFQGTGAADDSGLPNDRFFAVRPEGSVSTLKIQRTERGDSAVYLCASSRGAEDGYTFGSGTRLTVV.

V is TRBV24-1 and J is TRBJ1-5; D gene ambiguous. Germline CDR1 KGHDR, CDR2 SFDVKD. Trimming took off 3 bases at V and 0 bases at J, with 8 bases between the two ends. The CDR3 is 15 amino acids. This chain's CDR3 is CATSDALCSNQPQHF. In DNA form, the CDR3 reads TGTGCCACCAGTGATGCACTGTGTAGCAATCAGCCCCAGCATTTT.

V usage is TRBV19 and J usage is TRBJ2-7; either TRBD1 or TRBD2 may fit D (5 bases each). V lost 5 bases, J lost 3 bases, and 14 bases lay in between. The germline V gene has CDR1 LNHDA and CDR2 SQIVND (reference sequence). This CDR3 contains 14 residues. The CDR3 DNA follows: TGTGCCAGTAGTGAGGGCAGGGAGCTCTACGAGCAGTACTTC. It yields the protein CASSEGRELYEQYF.

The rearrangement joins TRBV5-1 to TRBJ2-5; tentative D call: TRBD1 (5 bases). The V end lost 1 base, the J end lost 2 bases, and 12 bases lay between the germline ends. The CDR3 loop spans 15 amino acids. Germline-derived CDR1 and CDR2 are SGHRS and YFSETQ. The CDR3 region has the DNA TGCGCCAGCAGCTTGTTTACAGGAAGACAAGAGACCCAGTACTTC. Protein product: CASSLFTGRQETQYF.

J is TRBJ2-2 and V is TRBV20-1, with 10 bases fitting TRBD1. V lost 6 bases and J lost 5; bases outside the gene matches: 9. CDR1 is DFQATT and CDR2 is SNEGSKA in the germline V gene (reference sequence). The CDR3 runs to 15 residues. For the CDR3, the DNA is TGCAGTGCCAGCGGCGGGACAGGGGATACCGGGGAGCTGTTTTTT. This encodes CSASGGTGDTGELFF.

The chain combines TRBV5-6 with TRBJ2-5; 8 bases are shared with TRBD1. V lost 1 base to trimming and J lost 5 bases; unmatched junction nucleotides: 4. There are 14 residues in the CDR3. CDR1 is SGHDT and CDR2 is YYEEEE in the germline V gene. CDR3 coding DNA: TGTGCCAGCAGCTTGCGACAGGGGAGGGAGACCCAGTACTTC. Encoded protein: CASSLRQGRETQYF.